A selection of T cell receptor beta chains follows, all from one sample in a study of blood T cells in healthy people across ages. TCRdb re-derived calls from the 5' RACE reads in MiXCR, one entry per CDR3 protein. The table has 650,000 to 700,000 distinct CDR3 sequences, approximately 52% seen once; the top ten hold about 13%. The specimen sequenced was blood. The receptors were sampled from an elderly woman in good health. Each CDR3 is given with its conserved first and last residue. Fields, in order: J gene, V gene, D gene, clone size, CDR3 DNA, CDR3 protein. The D gene is left open where the match is weak. Some rows have no size entry. The others give once, few or many, or a class for an expanded clone.

TRBJ2-1 | TRBV7-2 | TRBD2 | - | TGTGCCAGCAGCGCAGTAGCGGGACAACCCTACAATGAGCAGTTCTTC | CASSAVAGQPYNEQFF
TRBJ2-5 | TRBV27 | - | few | TGTGCCAGCAGTTTATCCGCCCAGCGGGCTTTCGAGACCCAGTACTTC | CASSLSAQRAFETQYF
TRBJ2-2 | TRBV20-1 | - | - | TGCAGTGCTAGACCCCACGGCAGGGCGAACACCGGGGAGCTGTTTTTT | CSARPHGRANTGELFF
TRBJ1-4 | TRBV6-6 | TRBD1 | many | TGTGCCAGCAGTTATGACGACAGGGGGATGTTTTTT | CASSYDDRGMFF
TRBJ2-7 | TRBV3-1 | - | few | TGTGCCAGCAGCCAAGTAGGGGACTCCTACGAGCAGTACTTC | CASSQVGDSYEQYF
TRBJ2-5 | TRBV29-1 | TRBD2 | - | TGCAGCGTTGAAGACTGGACTAGCGGGAAGGAGGAGACCCAGTACTTC | CSVEDWTSGKEETQYF
TRBJ2-5 | TRBV28 | - | once | TGTGCCAGCAAGGGGGTAGGGGCTCAAGAGACCCAGTACTTC | CASKGVGAQETQYF
TRBJ2-5 | TRBV7-9 | - | many | TGTGCCAGCAGCAGGAGCGGAGACAGGGAGGGAGAGACCCAGTACTTC | CASSRSGDREGETQYF
TRBJ1-1 | TRBV12-3/TRBV12-4 | TRBD1 | - | TGTGCCAGCAGTGGCCGACAGGGAATGAACACTGAAGCTTTCTTT | CASSGRQGMNTEAFF
TRBJ2-1 | TRBV24-1 | - | few | TGTGCCACCAGTGATTTCTACAGTACGAATGAGCAGTTCTTC | CATSDFYSTNEQFF
TRBJ2-1 | TRBV7-8 | - | many | TGTGCCAGCAGTCCACAGGGGAGGGTCTACAATGAGCAGTTCTTC | CASSPQGRVYNEQFF
TRBJ2-1 | TRBV14 | - | many | TGTGCCAGCAGCCAATTTTTCCAGGCAAGCTCCTACAATGAGCAGTTCTTC | CASSQFFQASSYNEQFF
TRBJ1-1 | TRBV18 | - | few | TGTGCCAGTCTATGGGACACGCAAACTGAAGCTTTCTTT | CASLWDTQTEAFF
TRBJ2-1 | TRBV18 | - | few | TGTGCCAGCTCACCACTGACAGGGACCGGGACTTCACCCAATGAGCAGTTCTTC | CASSPLTGTGTSPNEQFF
TRBJ1-1 | TRBV30 | - | - | TGTGCCTGGGATGTAGGGCAGGGCGGTACTGAAGCTTTCTTT | CAWDVGQGGTEAFF
TRBJ1-1 | TRBV18 | - | few | TGTGCCAGCTCACCATCGGTGGGTCTCTATGAAGCTTTCTTT | CASSPSVGLYEAFF
TRBJ2-1 | TRBV5-1 | TRBD1 | few | TGCGCCAGCAGCTCGGTCCCGGGACAGGATACGTTCTTC | CASSSVPGQDTFF
TRBJ2-3 | TRBV12-3/TRBV12-4 | - | - | TGTGCCAGCAGTTTAGAGCCCGGGGTAGATACGCAGTATTTT | CASSLEPGVDTQYF
TRBJ2-1 | TRBV7-9 | - | - | TGTGCCAGCAGCGCAGTACGGAATGAGCAGTTCTTC | CASSAVRNEQFF
TRBJ2-1 | TRBV20-1 | - | many | TGCAGTGCTAGTGATAGGGTAACCTTCTACAATGAGCAGTTCTTC | CSASDRVTFYNEQFF
TRBJ2-1 | TRBV10-3 | TRBD2 | few | TGTGCCATCAGTGGATCATCTAGCGGGGCTCACAATGAGCAGTTCTTC | CAISGSSSGAHNEQFF
TRBJ2-7 | TRBV6-6 | - | many | TGTGCCAGCAGTTACGAGGTGGGATCCTACGAGCAGTACTTC | CASSYEVGSYEQYF